This section outlines one T cell receptor beta chain sequence together with its context. TCRdb keeps only in-frame clones here, not all; method: immunoSEQ multiplex PCR. The data show about 140,000 clones, about 84% seen once. CDR1 is SGHRS and CDR2 is YFSETQ in the germline V gene. V gave up 3 bases and J gave up 5 bases; unmatched junction bases: 10. The CDR3 is 15 amino acids. The data were taken from a study of blood T cell repertoires in COVID-19. Input material: PBMCs or T cells enriched from blood (not recorded which). The receptor's source is a woman between 18 and 29 years old who had been exposed to COVID-19. The chain joins TRBV5-1 to TRBJ1-1, with TRBD1 matching 7 bases. CDR3 loop: CASSSRQGMETEAFF. The CDR3 DNA is TGCGCCAGCAGCTCTCGACAGGGCATGGAGACTGAAGCTTTCTTT. Full variable domain (missing parts from reference TRBV5-1 and TRBJ1-1): KAGVTQTPRYLIKTRGQQVTLSCSPISGHRSVSWYQQTPGQGLQFLFEYFSETQRNKGNFPGRFSGRQFSNSRSEMNVSTLELGDSALYLCASSSRQGMETEAFFGQGTRLTVV.